Listed here are 27 T cell receptor beta chains from one sample, sequenced in a study of T cells expressing NK-cell markers. Following a re-call of the 5' RACE reads, TCRdb has one entry per CDR3 protein and lacks DNA. In total, the table holds some 280,000 distinct CDR3 sequences. The sequenced sample was blood T cells: a sorted CD56 or NKG2C T cell subset, CD4+ or CD8+ T cells, or bulk PBMC T cells (not recorded which). These receptors originate from a man aged 18-30 years in good health.

The chain recombines TRBV11-2 with TRBJ2-5. CDR3 length equals 14 residues. CDR1 SGHAT and CDR2 FQNNGV come from the germline V gene. CDR3 region: CASSPEITEETQYF.

The V gene is TRBV7-2, the J gene TRBJ2-4; TCRdb's D call of TRBD1 is untestable without DNA. The CDR3 has 16 residues. Germline-derived CDR1 and CDR2 are SGHTA and FQGNSA. CDR3 region: CASSFDRETAKNIQYF.

The genes are TRBV6-6 and TRBJ2-1. CDR1 and CDR2 from the germline V gene are MNHNY and SVGAGI (reference sequence). This CDR3 contains 12 residues. The CDR3 loop reads CASSFGWDEQFF.

The rearrangement joins TRBV18 to TRBJ2-1; the TCRdb D gene call, TRBD1, has no DNA to confirm it. CDR1 and CDR2 from the germline V gene are KGHSH and LQKENI. The CDR3 covers 18 residues. The CDR3 spells CASSQYSTGTGGRDEQFF.

The chain recombines TRBV6-2 or TRBV6-3 with TRBJ1-5; TCRdb selects TRBD1, and the lack of DNA leaves this call unchecked. The CDR3 sequence is 14 residues long. In germline, CDR1 is MNHEY, CDR2 SVGEGT. CDR3 amino acids: CASSFGQNNQPQHF.

This chain links TRBV2 with TRBJ2-5. Germline V CDR1 and CDR2: SNHLY, FYNNEI. CDR3 size: 13 residues. CDR3 in amino acids: CASSGGQEETQYF.

V usage is TRBV30 and J usage is TRBJ2-7; TCRdb's D call of TRBD1 is untestable without DNA. The CDR3 spans 15 residues. Germline assignment: CDR1 GTSNPN and CDR2 SVGIG (reference sequence). CDR3 sequence: CAWSVWAGVSYEQYF.

V is TRBV29-1 and J is TRBJ2-1; TCRdb lists TRBD2, though no DNA is available to test this call. Per germline, CDR1 SQVTM and CDR2 ANQGSEA. The CDR3 loop spans 12 amino acids. CDR3 amino acids: CSGTSGSYEQFF.

V and J are TRBV5-1 and TRBJ1-1; there is no DNA to check the TCRdb D call of TRBD1. Germline CDR1 reads SGHRS; CDR2 reads YFSETQ. The CDR3 covers 15 residues. The CDR3 here is CASSLETAGGTEAFF.

The chain links TRBV11-3 to TRBJ1-1; TCRdb selects TRBD1, and the lack of DNA leaves this call unchecked. Germline loops: CDR1 SGHNT, CDR2 YENEEA. The CDR3 extends over 13 amino acids. The CDR3 region is CASSPGVGTEAFF.

The chain recombines TRBV20-1 with TRBJ1-4; TCRdb's assignment of TRBD1 cannot be checked, as there is no DNA. The CDR3 is 13 residues long. Germline values: CDR1 DFQATT, CDR2 SNEGSKA (reference sequence). The CDR3 spells CSAPGQANEKLFF.

The V gene is TRBV5-4, the J gene TRBJ2-2; the TCRdb D gene call, TRBD1, has no DNA to confirm it. The CDR3 is 15 residues long. Germline V lookup: CDR1 SGHNT, CDR2 YYREEE (reference sequence). The CDR3 loop is CASSLGRGGTGELFF.

The chain employs TRBV10-3 and TRBJ1-5; absent DNA, TCRdb's TRBD1 call cannot be checked. The germline gives CDR1 ENHRY, CDR2 SYGVKD. The CDR3 length is 12 residues. CDR3 protein: CATNRGPQPQHF.

J is TRBJ2-3 and V is TRBV10-3; TCRdb outputs TRBD1, but without DNA this stays unchecked. This CDR3 has 15 amino acids. Germline V gene sequence: CDR1 ENHRY, CDR2 SYGVKD. The CDR3 sequence is CGISAGGGPTDTQYF.

The chain employs TRBV29-1 and TRBJ2-1; TCRdb selects TRBD2, and the lack of DNA leaves this call unchecked. Germline assignment: CDR1 SQVTM and CDR2 ANQGSEA. This CDR3 has 13 amino acids. The CDR3 protein is CSVEPLAGAEQFF.

V usage is TRBV30 and J usage is TRBJ1-5. Germline-derived CDR1 and CDR2 are GTSNPN and SVGIG (reference sequence). The CDR3 spans 15 residues. CDR3 region: CAWSHRTVGHQPQHF. Filled out from reference TRBV30 and TRBJ1-5, the complete variable domain reads SQTIHQWPATLVQPVGSPLSLECTVEGTSNPNLYWYRQAAGRGLQLLFYSVGIGQISSEVPQNLSASRPQDRQFILSSKKLLLSDSGFYLCAWSHRTVGHQPQHFGDGTRLSIL.

The chain links TRBV5-1 to TRBJ1-2; without DNA, the TCRdb call of TRBD1 cannot be checked. Germline V gene sequence: CDR1 SGHRS, CDR2 YFSETQ. This CDR3 has 17 residues. CDR3 region: CASRAGTGNRFNYGYTF.

The chain is built from TRBV12-3 or TRBV12-4 and TRBJ2-3; without DNA, the TCRdb call of TRBD1 cannot be checked. CDR3 size: 13 residues. The chain's CDR3 is CASSPPPAATQYF.

The chain links TRBV6-1 to TRBJ1-2; TCRdb's D call, TRBD1, is unchecked because there is no DNA. The CDR3 contains 14 residues. The germline V gene encodes CDR1 MNHNS and CDR2 SASEGT. CDR3 sequence: CASRTSRGTYGYTF.

This rearrangement joins TRBV6-5 to TRBJ2-5; TCRdb proposes TRBD2, but this gene call is untestable without DNA. Germline CDR1 reads MNHEY; CDR2 reads SVGAGI. This CDR3 has 17 amino acids. The CDR3 sequence: CASSYSSRGANQETQYF.

The chain employs TRBV7-2 and TRBJ1-1; no DNA is available, so the TRBD1 call from TCRdb remains unchecked. The germline V gene encodes CDR1 SGHTA and CDR2 FQGNSA. The CDR3 has 16 residues. The CDR3 region is CASSLYSPAGDTEAFF.

The chain is built from TRBV14 and TRBJ2-5; TCRdb gives TRBD1 as the D gene, but with no DNA this cannot be confirmed. CDR3 size: 14 residues. Germline V lookup: CDR1 SGHDN, CDR2 FVKESK. CDR3 in amino acids: CASNYLDSQETQYF.

The chain is built from TRBV20-1 and TRBJ2-5; there is no DNA to check the TCRdb D call of TRBD1. CDR1 DFQATT and CDR2 SNEGSKA come from the germline V gene (reference sequence). This CDR3 comprises 13 residues. The CDR3 loop is CSARRTVVQTQYF.

The V and J genes are TRBV4-2 and TRBJ2-7; with no DNA, the TCRdb D assignment of TRBD2 cannot be verified. The germline gives CDR1 LGHNA, CDR2 YNFKEQ. This CDR3 region has 19 residues. The CDR3: CASSQLGLAELLFSYEQYF.

The chain combines TRBV7-2 with TRBJ2-2. This CDR3 has 14 residues. Germline loops: CDR1 SGHTA, CDR2 FQGNSA. The CDR3: CASSSSGKAGELFF.

The genes are TRBV6-5 and TRBJ2-7; there is no DNA to check the TCRdb D call of TRBD2. The CDR3 runs to 17 residues. Looked up from germline, CDR1 is MNHEY and CDR2 is SVGAGI. CDR3 amino acids: CASSYEGGGRGQGEQYF.

CDR3 amino acids: CSAKGTGRETQYF. The chain uses TRBV20-1 and TRBJ2-5; TCRdb designates TRBD1, a call that cannot be tested without DNA. Germline CDR1 is DFQATT and CDR2 is SNEGSKA (reference sequence). CDR3 length: 13 amino acids.